A selection of T cell receptor beta chains follows, all from one sample in a study of siplizumab effects on memory and regulatory T cells. Profiling relied on immunoSEQ multiplex PCR, and the TCRdb table lists in-frame clones only, not all of them. The data hold about 56,000 clones, with about 98% observed a single time. Sample: naive CD8+ T cells sorted from blood. These receptors all stem from a human donor in good health. Both conserved end residues are part of each CDR3. A D gene is named only where the DNA matches it firmly. Where a row states a size, it is once, few, many or the class of an expanded clone; other rows omit it.

TRBV5-4	-	-	TRBJ1-3	TGTGCCAGCAGCCAGCAGGGGCCTGGAAACACCATATATTTT	CASSQQGPGNTIYF
TRBV7-9	TRBD2	-	TRBJ2-1	TGTGCCAGCAGCTTAAGCGGCGGGACTAACAATGAGCAGTTCTTC	CASSLSGGTNNEQFF
TRBV2	-	-	TRBJ2-7	TGTGCCAGCGTTACTGTGGGGAGCTCCTACGAGCAGTACTTC	CASVTVGSSYEQYF
TRBV7-9	-	-	TRBJ2-1	TGTGCCAGCAGCTTAACGGCTATCTCCTACAATGAGCAGTTCTTC	CASSLTAISYNEQFF
TRBV5-5	TRBD1	-	TRBJ2-7	TGTGCCAGCAGCCCGGGACAGACCTACGAGCAGTACTTC	CASSPGQTYEQYF
TRBV4-2	-	-	TRBJ2-7	TGTGCCAGCAGCCAAGGGACAGCGAGCTCCTACGAGCAGTACTTC	CASSQGTASSYEQYF
TRBV2	TRBD1	-	TRBJ1-4	TGTGCCAGCAGTGAACGGGGGGACAGGGGTGAAAAACTGTTTTTT	CASSERGDRGEKLFF
TRBV7-9	-	-	TRBJ2-1	TGTGCCAGCAGCTCTAGGGGGGATGAGCAGTTCTTC	CASSSRGDEQFF
TRBV7-2	-	once	TRBJ2-3	TGTGCCAGCAGCCTATTTTCAGATACGCAGTATTTT	CASSLFSDTQYF
TRBV5-5	-	-	TRBJ2-7	TGTGCCAGCAGCTTCACCTCGTCCATAAGGGCCTACGAGCAGTACTTC	CASSFTSSIRAYEQYF
TRBV9	-	-	TRBJ2-1	TGTGCCAGCAGCCCCAGGGGGGCCAGCTCCTACAATGAGCAGTTCTTC	CASSPRGASSYNEQFF
TRBV5-4	-	-	TRBJ1-2	TGTGCCAGCAGCGCGAACAGGGAAGACTATGGCTACACCTTC	CASSANREDYGYTF
TRBV19	TRBD1	-	TRBJ2-7	TGTGCCAGTAGTATATCCGGGACAGGGATGTACGAGCAGTACTTC	CASSISGTGMYEQYF
TRBV21-1	-	-	TRBJ1-5	TGTGCCAGCAGCAAGGCCGGGACAGGGGAACAGCCCCAGCATTTT	CASSKAGTGEQPQHF
TRBV27	-	-	TRBJ2-7	TGTGCCAGCAGTTTTGACCGACGGTACGAGCAGTACTTC	CASSFDRRYEQYF
TRBV27	-	-	TRBJ1-4	TGTGCCAGCAGTTTACAGCTAAATGAAAAACTGTTTTTT	CASSLQLNEKLFF
TRBV6-5	-	-	TRBJ2-7	TGTGCCAGCAGTCCTCTCGTGGACAGCTACGAGCAGTACTTC	CASSPLVDSYEQYF
TRBV5-4	-	-	TRBJ2-3	TGTGCCAGCAGCTTGGGCGAAAGCACAGATACGCAGTATTTT	CASSLGESTDTQYF
TRBV29-1	TRBD1	-	TRBJ2-7	TGCAGCGTTGAGCAGGGGGAAGACTACGAGCAGTACTTC	CSVEQGEDYEQYF
TRBV15	TRBD1	-	TRBJ1-5	TGTGCCACCAGCAGAGACCTCCTTCAGGGGGCCTTCGGGCAGCCCCAGCATTTT	CATSRDLLQGAFGQPQHF
TRBV19	-	-	TRBJ2-1	TGTGCCAGTAGGAGAAATAGCGAATCCTACAATGAGCAGTTCTTC	CASRRNSESYNEQFF
TRBV7-6	-	-	TRBJ1-5	TGTGCCAGCAGTCCGCAGCTCCAGGGGCCCCATAGCAATCAGCCCCAGCATTTT	CASSPQLQGPHSNQPQHF
TRBV19	TRBD2	-	TRBJ2-1	TGTGCCAGTAGTATATCTAGCGGGGGCTACAATGAGCAGTTCTTC	CASSISSGGYNEQFF
TRBV29-1	-	-	TRBJ2-7	TGCAGCGTAACCGTTGGCTACGAGCAGTACTTC	CSVTVGYEQYF
TRBV29-1	TRBD2	-	TRBJ2-1	TGCAGCGTTGGAGGGACTAGTTCCGAATCCTATGAGCAGTTCTTC	CSVGGTSSESYEQFF
TRBV7-9	-	-	TRBJ2-2	TGTGCCAGCAGCTATACCGGGGAGCTGTTTTTT	CASSYTGELFF
TRBV9	TRBD2	once	TRBJ2-3	TGTGCCAGCAGCGTAGGGGGGACTACCACAGATACGCAGTATTTT	CASSVGGTTTDTQYF
TRBV7-9	TRBD2	-	TRBJ2-1	TGTGCCAGCAGCCCACCACTAGCGGGAGGATACAATGAGCAGTTCTTC	CASSPPLAGGYNEQFF